Shown below are 29 T cell receptor beta chains from a single sample sequenced in a study of glioma-infiltrating T cells. Amplification of TCR alpha and beta CDR3 regions from RNA used iRepertoire nested multiplex PCR. TCRdb reanalysed the multiplex PCR reads using MiXCR and keeps one entry per CDR3 protein. Of more than 85,000 distinct CDR3 sequences detected, about 25% appear once; the ten largest clones hold roughly 37%. The sequencing sample was made of glioma tissue, nonneoplastic brain tissue, or PBMCs (not recorded which). These TCRs come from a human donor with low-grade glioma or glioblastoma, undergoing nonglioma brain surgery, or in good health (not recorded which).

The rearrangement links TRBV7-9 to TRBJ1-6; perhaps TRBD1 as D (5 bases). The CDR3 is 15 amino acids. Germline V lookup: CDR1 SEHNR, CDR2 FQNEAQ (reference sequence). The CDR3 DNA reads as TGTGTTAGCAGCTTAAACAGACAGACGAATTCACCCCTCCACTTT. Translated: CVSSLNRQTNSPLHF.

This clonotype has more than one count but fewer than ten. This chain links TRBV12-3 or TRBV12-4 with TRBJ2-4, with D perhaps TRBD2 (6 bases). The CDR3 has 16 residues. V lost 5 bases and J 6 bases, leaving 20 bases between the germline ends. CDR3 nucleotide sequence: TGTGCCAGCAGTCCAAGAGGAGGGGCCGGGGGAAACATTCAGTACTTC. Amino acid sequence: CASSPRGGAGGNIQYF.

This clonotype was seen ten or more times. The chain links TRBV27 to TRBJ2-7; TRBD2 aligns across 8 bases. This CDR3 has 16 residues. CDR1 MNHEY and CDR2 SMNVEV come from the germline V gene (reference sequence). V was clipped by 4 bases and J by 4 bases; unmatched bases: 12. The CDR3 is CASSSSAGGPSYEQYF. The CDR3 nucleotides read TGTGCCAGCAGTTCCTCCGCGGGGGGTCCCTCTTACGAGCAGTACTTC.

The genes are TRBV5-1 and TRBJ1-4; unclear D gene. V lost 4 bases and J lost 8, with 15 bases in between. This CDR3 spans 14 amino acids. CDR1 is SGHRS and CDR2 is YFSETQ in the germline V gene. CDR3 in amino acids: CASSRDTAGEKLFF. CDR3 nucleotides: TGCGCCAGCAGCCGTGACACTGCGGGGGAAAAACTGTTTTTT.

The sample holds many counts of this clonotype. The CDR3 nucleotides are TGTGCCAGCAGTTACGGGGGTACGCAGTATTTT. This gives the protein CASSYGGTQYF. This chain links TRBV28 with TRBJ2-3, with a tentative D call TRBD2 (6 bases). The CDR3 consists of 11 residues. Trimming took off 4 bases at V and 8 bases at J, with 7 bases between the two ends. CDR1 is MDHEN, CDR2 SYDVKM, per germline.

This clonotype was picked up many times. The chain couples TRBV28 to TRBJ1-1; 7 positions match TRBD1. V dropped 5 bases and J dropped 2; count of bases not matched to a gene: 5. Germline V gives CDR1 MDHEN, CDR2 SYDVKM. This CDR3 region has 14 residues. CDR3 in amino acids: CASSPGQVNTEAFF. The CDR3 nucleotides read TGTGCCAGCAGTCCCGGACAGGTTAACACTGAAGCTTTCTTT.

For this clonotype: A read error is possible here, since a much larger clone lies one base away. This sequence joins TRBV18 and TRBJ2-1; D not resolved. This CDR3 spans 12 amino acids. Germline CDR1 KGHSH, CDR2 LQKENI. The DNA for the CDR3 is TGTGCCAGCTCAGCCTACGGCGATGAGAAGTTCTTC. Protein product: CASSAYGDEKFF.

This clonotype was recorded a few times. The rearrangement joins TRBV20-1 to TRBJ2-1, with TRBD2 identical over 9 bases. CDR1 and CDR2 from the germline V gene are DFQATT and SNEGSKA (reference sequence). This CDR3 comprises 15 residues. The junction had 6 bases not matched to a gene; V was cut back by 0 bases and J by 6 bases. The CDR3 bases are TGCAGTGCTAGAGATCCCCAGCGGGGGGCCAATGAGCAGTTCTTC. Amino acids: CSARDPQRGANEQFF.

This clonotype was seen ten or more times. The V and J genes are TRBV18 and TRBJ2-1; D unresolved. CDR3 size: 14 residues. Trimming stripped 4 bases from V and 8 bases from J, with 15 bases between. Germline CDR1 is KGHSH and CDR2 is LQKENI. The chain's CDR3 is CASSLGRSPDEQFF. DNA for the CDR3: TGTGCCAGCTCACTAGGACGAAGCCCCGATGAGCAGTTCTTC.

The chain joins TRBV29-1 to TRBJ1-4; 8 nucleotides match TRBD1. J gave up 3 bases and V 6 bases, and 6 bases lay outside the gene matches. Germline V gives CDR1 SQVTM, CDR2 ANQGSEA. The CDR3 spans 14 residues. CDR3 residues: CSVVQGEANEKLFF. In nucleotides, the CDR3 is TGCAGCGTCGTACAGGGGGAAGCTAATGAAAAACTGTTTTTT. Based on the CDR3 plus reference TRBV29-1 and TRBJ1-4, the full variable domain is SAVISQKPSRDICQRGTSLTIQCQVDSQVTMMFWYRQQPGQSLTLIATANQGSEATYESGFVIDKFPISRPNLTFSTLTVSNMSPEDSSIYLCSVVQGEANEKLFFGSGTQLSVL.

This clonotype was seen ten or more times. The V gene is TRBV2, the J gene TRBJ2-1; either TRBD1 or TRBD2 may fit D (5 bases each). V was trimmed by 7 bases and J by 5 bases, leaving 12 bases between them. Germline CDR1 and CDR2: SNHLY and FYNNEI. The CDR3 sequence is 13 residues long. CDR3 coding DNA: TGTGCCAGCACTCGGGACCGCGACAATGAGCAGTTCTTC. This gives the protein CASTRDRDNEQFF.

Points on this clonotype: Since a much larger clone is just one base distant, this may be a read error. The rearrangement uses TRBV2 and TRBJ2-7; 10 bases map to TRBD1. The CDR3 is 16 amino acids. Germline CDR1 and CDR2: SNHLY and FYNNEI. V dropped 8 bases and J dropped 6; count of bases not matched to a gene: 16. The CDR3 reads CASGPNPGQGIREQYF. The CDR3 DNA sequence: TGTGCCAGCGGACCCAATCCGGGACAGGGGATACGCGAGCAGTACTTC.

This clonotype was picked up many times. The chain joins TRBV20-1 to TRBJ2-3; 15 bases fit TRBD2. The CDR3 runs 15 residues. Germline CDR1 and CDR2: DFQATT and SNEGSKA (reference sequence). The V gene end was trimmed by 4 bases and the J gene end by 6 bases; junction bases not matched to a gene: 5. The CDR3 sequence: CSATGLAGGPDTQYF. Written as DNA, the CDR3 is TGCAGTGCTACCGGACTAGCGGGAGGGCCTGATACGCAGTATTTT.

This clonotype was seen ten or more times. The chain recombines TRBV7-2 with TRBJ2-7; D is unresolved. V lost 2 bases and J lost 4, with 12 bases in between. This CDR3 region has 14 residues. CDR1 and CDR2 from the germline V gene are SGHTA and FQGNSA. CDR3 coding DNA: TGTGCCAGCAGCTTATCTGTAGGGCAGTACGAGCAGTACTTC. Its protein is CASSLSVGQYEQYF. The full variable domain, completed using reference TRBV7-2 and TRBJ2-7, is GAGVSQSPSNKVTEKGKDVELRCDPISGHTALYWYRQSLGQGLEFLIYFQGNSAPDKSGLPSDRFSAERTGGSVSTLTIQRTQQEDSAVYLCASSLSVGQYEQYFGPGTRLTVT.

Remarks on this clonotype: A much larger clone is a single base away; this may be a read error. The rearrangement joins TRBV29-1 to TRBJ2-7, with 7 bases identical to TRBD1. This CDR3 comprises 13 residues. Germline lookup yields CDR1 SQVTM and CDR2 ANQGSEA. CDR3 sequence reads: CSFRTGSAYKQYF. The DNA of the CDR3 is TGCAGCTTCCGGACAGGTTCTGCCTACAAGCAGTACTTC.

This clonotype was observed many times. The chain recombines TRBV11-3 with TRBJ2-1; D remains unclear. CDR3 length: 13 amino acids. Germline assignment: CDR1 SGHNT and CDR2 YENEEA. V lost 4 bases and J lost 11, with 15 bases in between. The CDR3 spells CASSSLSPLQQFF. The CDR3 DNA follows: TGTGCCAGCAGCTCCCTTAGCCCCCTCCAGCAGTTCTTC.

Many counts were recorded for this clonotype. The rearrangement joins TRBV6-5 to TRBJ2-3, with no clear D. Trimming pared 2 bases from V and 2 bases from J, leaving 5 bases between. There are 13 residues in the CDR3. The germline V gene has CDR1 MNHEY and CDR2 SVGAGI. CDR3 sequence: CASSYTNTDTQYF. In DNA form, the CDR3 reads TGTGCCAGCAGTTACACGAACACAGATACGCAGTATTTT.

At least ten counts were recorded for this clonotype. The chain joins TRBV7-2 to TRBJ1-3; tentatively, D is TRBD1 (6 bases). The V end lost 2 bases, the J end lost 7 bases, and 12 bases lay between the germline ends. Germline V CDR1 and CDR2: SGHTA, FQGNSA. The CDR3 extends over 14 amino acids. The CDR3 DNA reads as TGTGCCAGCAGCTTATGGGGGGGCGGCAACACCATATATTTT. It yields the protein CASSLWGGGNTIYF.

A few counts support this clonotype. J is TRBJ2-5 and V is TRBV30; the D is unclear. V was cut by 3 bases and J by 4 bases, with 9 bases left in between. Germline-derived CDR1 and CDR2 are GTSNPN and SVGIG (reference sequence). There are 12 residues in the CDR3. This chain's CDR3 is CAWSPLLETQYF. The DNA of the CDR3 is TGTGCCTGGAGCCCTCTACTAGAGACCCAGTACTTC. The full variable domain, rest sourced from reference TRBV30 and TRBJ2-5, is SQTIHQWPATLVQPVGSPLSLECTVEGTSNPNLYWYRQAAGRGLQLLFYSVGIGQISSEVPQNLSASRPQDRQFILSSKKLLLSDSGFYLCAWSPLLETQYFGPGTRLLVL.

This clonotype has at least ten counts. The rearrangement joins TRBV27 to TRBJ2-3, with TRBD1 identical over 8 bases. Germline CDR1 and CDR2: MNHEY and SMNVEV (reference sequence). This CDR3 is 15 amino acids long. Trimming at V came to 4 bases and at J to 5 bases, leaving 8 bases not matched to a gene. This chain's CDR3 is CASSSSDRVKDTQYF. The CDR3 coding sequence is TGTGCCAGCAGTTCATCGGACAGGGTGAAAGATACGCAGTATTTT.

This clonotype was seen many times. J is TRBJ2-3 and V is TRBV6-6, with 9 bases fitting TRBD1. Germline V gene data show CDR1 as MNHNY and CDR2 as SVGAGI (reference sequence). The V gene end was trimmed by 0 bases and the J gene end by 4 bases; junction bases not matched to a gene: 5. This CDR3 contains 16 residues. CDR3 amino acids: CASSYSRTGDPDTQYF. CDR3 coding DNA: TGTGCCAGCAGTTACTCCCGGACAGGGGATCCAGATACGCAGTATTTT.

This clonotype appeared a few times. V and J are TRBV7-9 and TRBJ2-1, with D unresolved. Looked up from germline, CDR1 is SEHNR and CDR2 is FQNEAQ (reference sequence). The CDR3 is 11 amino acids. V lost 2 bases to trimming and J lost 12 bases, with 8 bases between them. The CDR3 nucleotides read TGTGCCAGCAGCTTAAGGGAAAGGCAGTTCTTC. This translates into CASSLRERQFF.

This clonotype showed up many times. This chain connects TRBV18 to TRBJ1-1; TRBD1 matches 7 bases. Trimming removed 4 bases from V and 2 bases from J; junction bases left unmatched: 10. Looked up from germline, CDR1 is KGHSH and CDR2 is LQKENI. The CDR3 sequence is 16 residues long. CDR3 protein: CASSLTGIAPNTEAFF. The CDR3 DNA reads TGTGCCAGCTCACTGACAGGGATAGCGCCCAACACTGAAGCTTTCTTT.

This clonotype was detected many times. The J gene is TRBJ1-3, the V gene TRBV20-1; tentative D call: TRBD1 (5 bases). The CDR3 has 13 residues. Germline values: CDR1 DFQATT, CDR2 SNEGSKA (reference sequence). Trimming took 6 bases from V and 4 from J, leaving 13 bases between them. The CDR3 reads CSALDIAGNTIYF. In nucleotides, the CDR3 is TGCAGTGCCCTGGACATTGCAGGAAACACCATATATTTT.

This clonotype was observed at least ten times. V and J are TRBV20-1 and TRBJ1-6, with D maybe TRBD1 (5 bases). CDR3 length: 16 residues. Trimming took off 3 bases at V and 5 bases at J, with 17 bases between the two ends. CDR1 is DFQATT and CDR2 is SNEGSKA in the germline V gene (reference sequence). Here the CDR3 DNA reads TGCAGTGCTAGCCTTCAACAGGCTGGGGATAATTCACCCCTCCACTTT. Amino acid sequence: CSASLQQAGDNSPLHF.

This clonotype was seen at least ten times. The V gene is TRBV24-1, the J gene TRBJ1-5, with D uncertain. The V end was cut by 0 bases, the J end by 0 bases, with 5 bases between. Germline CDR1 reads KGHDR; CDR2 reads SFDVKD. The CDR3 has 15 amino acids. The DNA for the CDR3 is TGTGCCACCAGTGATTTGAACGGTAGCAATCAGCCCCAGCATTTT. Protein product: CATSDLNGSNQPQHF.

Ten or more counts support this clonotype. The chain couples TRBV4-1 to TRBJ2-7, with 9 bases fitting TRBD1. Germline trimming cut 1 base from V and 1 base from J; bases unmatched to any gene: 11. The CDR3 contains 18 residues. CDR1 is MGHRA and CDR2 is YSYEKL in the germline V gene. CDR3 region: CASSQAAGGDRGSYEQYF. In nucleotides, the CDR3 is TGCGCCAGCAGCCAAGCCGCGGGCGGTGACAGGGGGTCCTACGAGCAGTACTTC.

This clonotype occurred many times. The chain uses TRBV7-2 and TRBJ2-7; D is possibly TRBD1 (5 bases). Germline CDR1 and CDR2: SGHTA and FQGNSA. Trimming left V 5 bases short and J 2 bases short, with 16 bases between. The CDR3 is 15 amino acids. The CDR3 here is CASSPDTRPTYEQYF. DNA for the CDR3: TGTGCCAGCAGCCCGGACACCCGCCCAACCTACGAGCAGTACTTC.

This clonotype was seen a few times. The chain uses TRBV11-2 and TRBJ2-7; 10 nucleotides agree with TRBD1. With V trimmed by 5 bases and J by 12 bases, 4 bases remained unmatched. The V gene's germline CDR1 is SGHAT and CDR2 FQNNGV. The CDR3 loop spans 11 amino acids. The CDR3 nucleotides are TGTGCCAGCAGCGCGGGACAGGGGCCGTACTTC. This gives the protein CASSAGQGPYF.